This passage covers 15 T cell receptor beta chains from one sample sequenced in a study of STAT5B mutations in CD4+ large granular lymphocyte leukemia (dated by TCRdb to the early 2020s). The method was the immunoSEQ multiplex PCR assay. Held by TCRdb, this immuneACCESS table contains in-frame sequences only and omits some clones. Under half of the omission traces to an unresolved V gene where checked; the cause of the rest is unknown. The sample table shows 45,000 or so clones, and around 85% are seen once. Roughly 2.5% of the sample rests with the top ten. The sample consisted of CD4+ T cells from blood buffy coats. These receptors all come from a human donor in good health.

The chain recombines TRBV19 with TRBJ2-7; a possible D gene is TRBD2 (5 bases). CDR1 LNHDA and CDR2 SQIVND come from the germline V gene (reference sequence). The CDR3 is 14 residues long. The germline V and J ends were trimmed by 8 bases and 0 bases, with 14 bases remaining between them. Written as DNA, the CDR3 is TGTGCCAGTTCCGGGCAAGGGAGCTCCTACGAGCAGTACTTC. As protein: CASSGQGSSYEQYF.

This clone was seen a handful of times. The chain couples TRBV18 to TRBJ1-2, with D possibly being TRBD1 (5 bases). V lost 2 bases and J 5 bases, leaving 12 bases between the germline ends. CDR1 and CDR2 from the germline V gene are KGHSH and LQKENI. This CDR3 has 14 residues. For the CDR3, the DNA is TGTGCCAGCTCACCAACGTCGGGGGGATATGGCTACACCTTC. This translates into CASSPTSGGYGYTF.

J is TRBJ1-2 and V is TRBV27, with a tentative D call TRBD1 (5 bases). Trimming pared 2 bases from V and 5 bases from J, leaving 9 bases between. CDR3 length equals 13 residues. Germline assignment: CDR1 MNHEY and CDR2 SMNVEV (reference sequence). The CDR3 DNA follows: TGTGCCAGCAGTTTAAGAGGGGAGTATGGCTACACCTTC. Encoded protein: CASSLRGEYGYTF.

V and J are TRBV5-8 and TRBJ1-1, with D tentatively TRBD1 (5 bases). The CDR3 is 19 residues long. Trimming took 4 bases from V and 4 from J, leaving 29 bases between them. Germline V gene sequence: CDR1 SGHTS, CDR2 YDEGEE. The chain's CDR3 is CASSAIYAVGPGLSTEAFF. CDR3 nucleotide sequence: TGTGCCAGCAGCGCGATCTACGCCGTCGGGCCAGGGTTAAGCACTGAAGCTTTCTTT.

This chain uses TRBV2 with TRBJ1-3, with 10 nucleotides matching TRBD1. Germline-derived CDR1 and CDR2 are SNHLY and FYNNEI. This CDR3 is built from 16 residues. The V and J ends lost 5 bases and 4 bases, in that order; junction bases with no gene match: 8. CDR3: CASSIKRGQGGNTIYF. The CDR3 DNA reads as TGTGCCAGCAGTATAAAACGGGGACAGGGGGGAAACACCATATATTTT. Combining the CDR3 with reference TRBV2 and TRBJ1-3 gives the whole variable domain EPEVTQTPSHQVTQMGQEVILRCVPISNHLYFYWYRQILGQKVEFLVSFYNNEISEKSEIFDDQFSVERPDGSNFTLKIRSTKLEDSAMYFCASSIKRGQGGNTIYFGEGSWLTVV.

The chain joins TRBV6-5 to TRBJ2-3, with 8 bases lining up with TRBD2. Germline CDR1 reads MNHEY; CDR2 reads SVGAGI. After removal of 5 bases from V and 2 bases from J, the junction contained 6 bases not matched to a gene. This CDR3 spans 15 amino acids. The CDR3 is CASSRAGGITDTQYF. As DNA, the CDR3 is TGTGCCAGCAGTCGTGCGGGGGGCATCACAGATACGCAGTATTTT.

DNA for the CDR3: TGTGCCAGCAGCGTAGGGACTAGCGGGACTTTGGCTGAGCAGTTCTTC. It specifies CASSVGTSGTLAEQFF. This chain links TRBV9 with TRBJ2-1; TRBD2 agrees at 12 bases. CDR1 and CDR2 (germline): SGDLS, YYNGEE. J gave up 9 bases and V 0 bases, and 7 bases lay outside the gene matches. The CDR3 runs to 16 residues.

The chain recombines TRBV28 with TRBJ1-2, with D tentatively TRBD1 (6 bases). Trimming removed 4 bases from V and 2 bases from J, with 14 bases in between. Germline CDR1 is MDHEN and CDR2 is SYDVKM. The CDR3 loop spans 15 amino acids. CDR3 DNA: TGTGCCAGCAGTTCCCCCGGGACACTAAACTATGGCTACACCTTC. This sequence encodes CASSSPGTLNYGYTF.

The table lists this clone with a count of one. CDR3 loop: CASSGQVNTEAFF. For the CDR3, the DNA is TGTGCCAGCAGTGGGCAGGTGAACACTGAAGCTTTCTTT. The chain couples TRBV2 to TRBJ1-1; D remains unclear. The length of the CDR3 is 13 residues. Trimming removed 4 bases at V and 0 bases at J, with 6 bases between. The germline V gene encodes CDR1 SNHLY and CDR2 FYNNEI.

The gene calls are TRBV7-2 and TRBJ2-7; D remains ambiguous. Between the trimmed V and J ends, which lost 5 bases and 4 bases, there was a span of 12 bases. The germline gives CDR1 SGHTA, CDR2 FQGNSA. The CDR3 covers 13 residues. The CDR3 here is CASSPGPFYEQYF. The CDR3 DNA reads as TGTGCCAGCAGCCCCGGACCTTTTTACGAGCAGTACTTC. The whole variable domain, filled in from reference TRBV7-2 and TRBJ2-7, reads GAGVSQSPSNKVTEKGKDVELRCDPISGHTALYWYRQSLGQGLEFLIYFQGNSAPDKSGLPSDRFSAERTGGSVSTLTIQRTQQEDSAVYLCASSPGPFYEQYFGPGTRLTVT.

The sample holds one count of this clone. The DNA for the CDR3 is TGTGCCAGCAGCGTAGATGCGGCGAACACCATATATTTT. It yields the protein CASSVDAANTIYF. This sequence joins TRBV9 and TRBJ1-3; D is undetermined. The V gene lost 0 bases and the J gene lost 7 bases, with 8 bases spanning the gap. CDR3 length: 13 amino acids. Germline CDR1 and CDR2: SGDLS and YYNGEE. Together with reference TRBV9 and TRBJ1-3, the CDR3 gives the full variable domain: DSGVTQTPKHLITATGQRVTLRCSPRSGDLSVYWYQQSLDQGLQFLIQYYNGEERAKGNILERFSAQQFPDLHSELNLSSLELGDSALYFCASSVDAANTIYFGEGSWLTVV.

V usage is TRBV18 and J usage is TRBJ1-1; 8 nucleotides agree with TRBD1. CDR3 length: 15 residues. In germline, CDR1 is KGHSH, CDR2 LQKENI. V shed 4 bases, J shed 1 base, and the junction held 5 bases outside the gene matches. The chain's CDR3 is CASSLGGQENTEAFF. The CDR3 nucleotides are TGTGCCAGCTCACTTGGGGGACAGGAGAACACTGAAGCTTTCTTT.

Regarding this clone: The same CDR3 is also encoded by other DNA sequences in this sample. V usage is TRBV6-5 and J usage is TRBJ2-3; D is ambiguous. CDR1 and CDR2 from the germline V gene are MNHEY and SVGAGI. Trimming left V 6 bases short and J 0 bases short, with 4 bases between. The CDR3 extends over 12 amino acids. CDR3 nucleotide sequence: TGTGCCAGCAGATCTAGCACAGATACGCAGTATTTT. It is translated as CASRSSTDTQYF.

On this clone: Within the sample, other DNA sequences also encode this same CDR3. The CDR3 here is CASSPDSSGLRSYEQYF. The DNA for the CDR3 is TGCGCCAGCAGCCCAGATTCTAGCGGGTTGCGGTCCTACGAGCAGTACTTC. The rearrangement uses TRBV4-1 and TRBJ2-7, with 8 bases matching TRBD2. Germline V gene sequence: CDR1 MGHRA, CDR2 YSYEKL. V shed 4 bases and J 1 base; nucleotides not matched to a gene: 12. The CDR3 is 17 residues long.

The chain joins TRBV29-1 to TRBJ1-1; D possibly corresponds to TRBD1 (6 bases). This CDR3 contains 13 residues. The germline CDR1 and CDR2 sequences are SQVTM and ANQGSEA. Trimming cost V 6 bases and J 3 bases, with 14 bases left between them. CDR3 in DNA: TGCAGCGTCGACCCACAGGGATACACTGAAGCTTTCTTT. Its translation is CSVDPQGYTEAFF.